Detailed here is one TCR beta chain. This sample is drawn from a study of shared T cell receptors in the human thymus. Clones were sequenced by immunoSEQ multiplex PCR, and TCRdb holds only the in-frame ones, with some missing. The sample shows under 450,000 clones, 85% to 95% of them seen only once. V shed 5 bases and J 0 bases; nucleotides not matched to a gene: 12. This CDR3 is built from 20 residues. CDR1 is SGHTA, CDR2 FQGTGA, per germline. The gene calls are TRBV7-3 and TRBJ2-1; 14 bases match TRBD2. The sequence was collected from a human donor. The source material was thymocytes. The CDR3 nucleotides read TGTGCCAGCAGCCCTAACTGGACTAGCGGGAGGCTAAGCTCCTACAATGAGCAGTTCTTC. Translation gives CASSPNWTSGRLSSYNEQFF.